The T cell receptor (beta chain) under discussion was sequenced for a study of early stage breast cancer tumors (dated by TCRdb to 2016 to 2017). In terms of the full investigation: Of the 15 to 20 invasive breast tumors, about a dozen were found to be estrogen receptor-positive, progesterone receptor-positive and HER2-negative. Of the approximately twelve ER+/PR+/HER2- tumors, eight were classified as invasive ductal carcinomas and four as invasive lobular carcinomas. On average, each sample had roughly 10-fold read coverage. The samples as a whole yielded around 2.4 million detected templates, corresponding to 900,000 to 1,100,000 unique clonotypes.

Each sample was amplified in two independent genomic DNA replicates, using 0.5 to 0.6 ug for blood and around 1.5 ug for tumor or normal breast. Following the manufacturer's instructions, the ImmunoSeq Intro kit was used to carry out TCRB sequencing on genomic DNA. For absolute quantification, the 31-cycle multiplex PCR included proprietary primers along with spike-in control sequences. An 87-bp fragment spanning the CDR3 and flanking V and J genes was sequenced with single-end 150-bp reads. Seven samples, with two replicates for each sample, were multiplexed per lane of an Illumina MiSeq using version 3.0 chemistry. The original pipeline was this. Raw data were processed with the vendor's proprietary pipeline, and both replicates were merged into a single result per sample. Clonotypes were defined as productive rearrangements sharing the V-gene family, CDR3 amino acid sequence and J-gene segment. Clonality was calculated as 1 minus the normalized Shannon entropy (Pielou evenness) of TCRB abundances. To estimate T cell density, the total number of templates was divided by the number of input cells, which was inferred from the amount of DNA input. Recon was used with default parameters to estimate total repertoire diversity and clonality. Clonotypes with over 0.1% abundance in tumor and at least 32-fold higher abundance in tumor than in normal breast were defined as tumor-enriched. The clones in this table, taken by TCRdb from immuneACCESS, are in-frame only. Not every clone is retained; where verified, under half of the shortfall comes from an unresolved V gene, and the cause of the rest is unknown. The V and J calls and clone size are taken from that table; D and trimming were inferred from the DNA. For this sample the table gives over 8,500 clones, of which over 70% were detected only once. Of the sample, approximately 8.2% falls within the top ten clones.

Study-wide conclusions, independent of this receptor: Because the cohort was small, analysis by tumor subtype was not possible. Tumors showed around 2.5-fold higher T cell density and higher clonality than adjacent normal breast tissue. Chain pairing and functional markers such as CD4, CD8 and FOXP3 were missed by bulk genomic DNA sequencing of unsorted cells. Enriched TCRB sequences shared across patients were found to be mostly commonly generated sequences that were unlikely to play an important role in the tumor microenvironment. Repertoires from blood and normal breast were more alike than repertoires from blood and tumor, and in about 85% of the 16 patients, comparing each tissue with blood separated tumor from normal.

Adjacent normal breast tissue was collected about 1.9-4 cm away from the tumor, rinsed in PBS and stored in prechilled RNAlater. Normal breast tissue often required roughly 85-330 mg of tissue for sufficient DNA because of high lipid content and low cell density. The study profiled bulk TCR beta-chain repertoires in matched peripheral blood, tumor and adjacent normal breast tissue taken from fewer than 20 patients with early-stage breast cancer. The Qiagen AllPrep DNA/RNA Mini kit was used to extract genomic DNA. A remark on this clone: Its antigen remains unidentified. Base qualities are not provided; no much larger clone lies one nucleotide away.

The receptor comes from a person aged 35-50 years with breast cancer. Sequenced: normal breast tissue next to the tumor.

CDR3 loop: CASSARGGSYGYTF. The bases read TGTGCCAGCAGTGCCAGGGGAGGAAGCTATGGCTACACCTTC. The chain is made from TRBV25-1 and TRBJ1-2, with a tentative D gene TRBD1 over 6 matching bases. Relative to germline, V is 4 bases shorter and J is 4 bases shorter, with 13 bases between their ends. Per the germline V gene, MGHDK is the CDR1 and SYGVNS is the CDR2. Inclusive of the bounding cysteine and phenylalanine, the CDR3 is 14 residues long. Of all the DNA, just the CDR3 is kept, 42 bases in frame from base 1.